This T cell receptor beta chain was sequenced in a study of monozygotic twins with inflammatory bowel disease. There were eight separate reactions per sample in which cDNA was made. TCRdb reprocessed the 5' RACE reads, keeping one entry per CDR3 protein, no DNA. The table for this sample gives approximately 160,000 distinct CDR3 sequences. There are 12 residues in the CDR3. The receptor was derived from a human donor with ulcerative colitis or Crohn's disease, or a healthy co-twin of an affected twin (not recorded which). The V gene is TRBV21-1, the J gene TRBJ2-7; TCRdb returns TRBD1, unconfirmable since there is no DNA. TRBV21-1 has pseudogene status. The sequenced sample was blood. The CDR3 spells CASSKDYRGAYF.